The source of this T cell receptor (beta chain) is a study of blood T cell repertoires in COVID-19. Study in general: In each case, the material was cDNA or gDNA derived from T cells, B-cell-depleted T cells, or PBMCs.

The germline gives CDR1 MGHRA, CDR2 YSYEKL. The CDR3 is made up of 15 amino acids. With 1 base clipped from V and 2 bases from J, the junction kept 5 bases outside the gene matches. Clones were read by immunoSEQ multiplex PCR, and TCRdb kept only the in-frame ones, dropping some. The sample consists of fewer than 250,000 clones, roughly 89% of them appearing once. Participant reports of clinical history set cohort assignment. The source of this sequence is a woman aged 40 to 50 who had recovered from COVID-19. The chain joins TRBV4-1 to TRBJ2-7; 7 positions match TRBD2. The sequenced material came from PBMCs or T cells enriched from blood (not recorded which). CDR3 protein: CASSQATSVAYEQYF. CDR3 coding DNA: TGCGCCAGCAGCCAAGCCACTAGCGTCGCCTACGAGCAGTACTTC.